These T cell receptor beta chains were read from a single sample in a study of shared clonotypes between healthy human individuals. Clones were read by immunoSEQ multiplex PCR, and TCRdb kept only the in-frame ones, dropping some. The table shows a few million clones, with just over 90% occurring only once. The material sequenced was naive CD4+ T cells from PBMCs. These receptors were obtained from a man between 18 and 35 years old in good health. Some clones in this sample may be carry-over from other donors' samples. The CDR3 runs from the conserved cysteine through the conserved F or W. D genes are given only for firm matches. Expanded clones are given a class, and other clones once, few, many or no size at all.

clone_size: -
v_call: TRBV28
d_call: -
j_call: TRBJ1-1
cdr3_aa: CASTQPGWNTEAFF
cdr3_nt: TGTGCCAGCACCCAGCCAGGGTGGAACACTGAAGCTTTCTTT

clone_size: -
v_call: TRBV5-6
d_call: -
j_call: TRBJ2-7
cdr3_aa: CASSLLAASYEQYF
cdr3_nt: TGTGCCAGCAGCTTGTTGGCAGCCTCCTACGAGCAGTACTTC

clone_size: few
v_call: TRBV30
d_call: TRBD1
j_call: TRBJ1-1
cdr3_aa: CAWSVRTGATEAFF
cdr3_nt: TGTGCCTGGAGTGTAAGGACAGGGGCCACTGAAGCTTTCTTT

clone_size: -
v_call: TRBV15
d_call: -
j_call: TRBJ1-1
cdr3_aa: CATSRPWTANTEAFF
cdr3_nt: TGTGCCACCAGCAGACCGTGGACCGCGAACACTGAAGCTTTCTTT

clone_size: -
v_call: TRBV30
d_call: -
j_call: TRBJ2-3
cdr3_aa: CAWREDTQYF
cdr3_nt: TGTGCCTGGAGGGAAGATACGCAGTATTTT

clone_size: -
v_call: TRBV5-4
d_call: -
j_call: TRBJ2-3
cdr3_aa: CASSLVSRLTDTQYF
cdr3_nt: TGTGCCAGCAGCTTGGTGTCCAGGTTAACAGATACGCAGTATTTT

clone_size: -
v_call: TRBV6-5
d_call: TRBD1
j_call: TRBJ1-1
cdr3_aa: CASSYSRQGSTEAFF
cdr3_nt: TGTGCCAGCAGTTACTCTCGACAGGGGAGCACTGAAGCTTTCTTT

clone_size: -
v_call: TRBV30
d_call: -
j_call: TRBJ1-5
cdr3_aa: CAWSVGGASPISNQPQHF
cdr3_nt: TGTGCCTGGAGTGTAGGGGGGGCCAGCCCTATAAGCAATCAGCCCCAGCATTTT

clone_size: -
v_call: TRBV11-3
d_call: -
j_call: TRBJ2-2
cdr3_aa: CASSLDTSTGELFF
cdr3_nt: TGTGCCAGCAGCTTGGACACCTCCACCGGGGAGCTGTTTTTT

clone_size: -
v_call: TRBV29-1
d_call: -
j_call: TRBJ1-1
cdr3_aa: CSVAGRVDTEAFF
cdr3_nt: TGCAGCGTTGCGGGGAGGGTGGACACTGAAGCTTTCTTT

clone_size: -
v_call: TRBV6-5
d_call: TRBD1
j_call: TRBJ2-3
cdr3_aa: CASSSGQGSGTHF
cdr3_nt: TGTGCCAGCAGTTCCGGACAGGGTTCGGGGACGCATTTT

clone_size: -
v_call: TRBV4-1
d_call: -
j_call: TRBJ1-1
cdr3_aa: CASSLNPSSTGNTEAFF
cdr3_nt: TGCGCCAGCAGCCTGAACCCCTCGAGTACAGGGAACACTGAAGCTTTCTTT

clone_size: -
v_call: TRBV18
d_call: -
j_call: TRBJ2-5
cdr3_aa: CASSPIIQETQYF
cdr3_nt: TGTGCCAGCTCACCAATCATACAAGAGACCCAGTACTTC

clone_size: -
v_call: TRBV29-1
d_call: TRBD1
j_call: TRBJ1-2
cdr3_aa: CSGGTDGYTF
cdr3_nt: TGCAGCGGAGGGACAGATGGCTACACCTTC

clone_size: -
v_call: TRBV28
d_call: -
j_call: TRBJ2-7
cdr3_aa: CASRGSPRGGGYEQYF
cdr3_nt: TGTGCCAGCAGGGGGTCCCCAAGGGGGGGCGGCTACGAGCAGTACTTC

clone_size: -
v_call: TRBV7-2
d_call: -
j_call: TRBJ1-3
cdr3_aa: CASTPWGYSGNTIYF
cdr3_nt: TGTGCCAGCACGCCCTGGGGTTACTCTGGAAACACCATATATTTT

clone_size: once
v_call: TRBV29-1
d_call: TRBD1
j_call: TRBJ2-3
cdr3_aa: CSPGGDTQYF
cdr3_nt: TGCAGCCCAGGGGGAGATACGCAGTATTTT

clone_size: -
v_call: TRBV15
d_call: TRBD2
j_call: TRBJ2-3
cdr3_aa: CATSRWTRSDTQYF
cdr3_nt: TGTGCCACCAGCAGATGGACTAGATCCGATACGCAGTATTTT

clone_size: -
v_call: TRBV5-5
d_call: TRBD1
j_call: TRBJ1-2
cdr3_aa: CASSSRDSNGYTF
cdr3_nt: TGTGCCAGCAGCTCCCGGGACAGCAACGGCTACACCTTC

clone_size: -
v_call: TRBV5-1
d_call: -
j_call: TRBJ1-1
cdr3_aa: CASSSRRGDTEAFF
cdr3_nt: TGCGCCAGCAGCTCCCGACGAGGGGACACTGAAGCTTTCTTT

clone_size: -
v_call: TRBV10-3
d_call: TRBD2
j_call: TRBJ2-2
cdr3_aa: CAISEDIAGSVGVLFF
cdr3_nt: TGTGCCATCAGTGAAGATATAGCGGGATCCGTAGGGGTGCTGTTTTTT

clone_size: -
v_call: TRBV18
d_call: -
j_call: TRBJ1-2
cdr3_aa: CASSPKADYRANYGYTF
cdr3_nt: TGTGCCAGCTCACCAAAAGCAGATTACAGGGCTAACTATGGCTACACCTTC

clone_size: -
v_call: TRBV5-5
d_call: TRBD2
j_call: TRBJ2-7
cdr3_aa: CASSGLTDMTSGTPYEGQYF
cdr3_nt: TGTGCCAGCAGCGGCTTGACAGACATGACTAGCGGAACACCCTACGAGGGGCAGTACTTC

clone_size: -
v_call: TRBV5-6
d_call: -
j_call: TRBJ1-5
cdr3_aa: CASSLERDQPQHF
cdr3_nt: TGTGCCAGCAGCTTGGAACGGGATCAGCCCCAGCATTTT

clone_size: -
v_call: TRBV30
d_call: TRBD1
j_call: TRBJ2-1
cdr3_aa: CAWSVQGDEQFF
cdr3_nt: TGTGCCTGGAGTGTACAGGGGGATGAGCAGTTCTTC

clone_size: -
v_call: TRBV7-9
d_call: TRBD1
j_call: TRBJ1-1
cdr3_aa: CASSSGTGDGNTEAFF
cdr3_nt: TGTGCCAGCAGCTCCGGGACAGGCGATGGGAACACTGAAGCTTTCTTT

clone_size: -
v_call: TRBV28
d_call: TRBD1
j_call: TRBJ1-1
cdr3_aa: CASSLLGQGGSMNTEAFF
cdr3_nt: TGTGCCAGCAGTTTATTGGGACAGGGCGGATCTATGAACACTGAAGCTTTCTTT

clone_size: -
v_call: TRBV29-1
d_call: -
j_call: TRBJ2-1
cdr3_aa: CSVVMPSGTRIYNEQFF
cdr3_nt: TGCAGCGTTGTAATGCCGTCCGGGACAAGGATATACAATGAGCAGTTCTTC

clone_size: -
v_call: TRBV18
d_call: -
j_call: TRBJ1-1
cdr3_aa: CASSRLPVNTEAFF
cdr3_nt: TGTGCCAGCTCACGGTTGCCGGTGAACACTGAAGCTTTCTTT